This note documents a single T cell receptor (beta chain) sequence. None of the donors, who were healthy HIV-negative adults, had recently had acute infections or vaccinations. Trimming removed 3 bases at V and 3 bases at J, with 11 bases between. The length of the CDR3 is 14 residues. Germline V gene lookup returns CDR1 LGHNA and CDR2 YSLEER. The data are from a study of shared clonotypes between healthy human individuals. Here immunoSEQ multiplex PCR was the method, and the copy in TCRdb shows in-frame clones only, minus some. The data contain fewer than 1.6 million clones, roughly 98.5% of them singletons.

The sequence came from a man aged 25-40 years in good health. The chain has TRBV4-3 and TRBJ1-2, with D unclear. The material sequenced was naive CD4+ T cells sorted from blood. The subset was: CD45RA+ positively selected. The CDR3 DNA reads as TGCGCCAGCAGCCACCAGGACGGGGACTATGGCTACACCTTC. Residues: CASSHQDGDYGYTF.